The source of this TCR beta chain is a study of lymphopenia after photon versus proton radiotherapy. Study observations and caveats: Survival link was tested only in deceased patients; proton benefit remains a possibility. Larger post-nadir TCR diversity loss correlated inversely with survival in deceased patients. Oligoclonal CD8+ Temra expansion after nadir drove photon patients' diversity drop.

Libraries were prepared by immunoSEQ multiplex PCR; TCRdb keeps only in-frame clonotypes and omits some of them. The sample holds around 53,000 clones, around 80% seen once. The V gene's germline CDR1 is SGHNT and CDR2 YYREEE (reference sequence). The CDR3 covers 14 residues. Trimming removed 4 bases from V and 5 bases from J, with 15 bases in between. With respect to this clone: The target antigen is unknown.

The origin of this receptor is a man aged 50 to 59 with gastric cancer. The sequenced sample was peripheral blood, obtained from a patient treated with photon-based radiotherapy. This rearrangement joins TRBV5-4 to TRBJ1-1; D possibly corresponds to TRBD1 (5 bases). This CDR3 is CASSNQGARTEAFF. DNA of the CDR3: TGTGCCAGCAGCAACCAAGGGGCGCGTACTGAAGCTTTCTTT.